This TCR beta chain comes out of a study of monozygotic twins with inflammatory bowel disease. Sampling involved one blood draw (2.5 ml) for every donor. Unfractionated whole blood yielded total RNA, and T cells were not sorted. The CDR3 runs 11 residues. The germline gives CDR1 MNHEY, CDR2 SVGEGT. TCRdb reprocessed the 5' RACE reads, keeping one entry per CDR3 protein, no DNA. This sample contains some 170,000 distinct CDR3 sequences. V and J are TRBV6-2 or TRBV6-3 and TRBJ2-1. The sample was blood. The receptor was derived from a human donor with ulcerative colitis or Crohn's disease, or a healthy co-twin of an affected twin (not recorded which). The CDR3 spells CASSPHDEQFF.